This T cell receptor (beta chain) originates from a study of cytomegalovirus exposure and HLA in healthy donors. Study summary: It was reported in a later analysis that the same platform had been used for the 120 or so validation repertoires as for the approximately 700 first-cohort repertoires.

Concerning this clone: Its antigen is not known.

Findings and limits, study-wide: Overall, roughly 160 TCR beta chains were annotated as cytomegalovirus-associated. In the 100 to 150 validation repertoires, just under 95% of cluster scores exceeded 0, per a later analysis.

Assay: immunoSEQ multiplex PCR; the TCRdb copy retains only in-frame clones and omits some. The table shows some 180,000 clones, with approximately 86% occurring only once. Trimming took off 4 bases at V and 5 bases at J, with 7 bases between the two ends. Germline loops: CDR1 SGDLS, CDR2 YYNGEE. The CDR3 is 12 residues long. Sequencing was done on a sample of PBMCs. The receptor's source is a man aged 25-45 years in good health and CMV-seropositive. The chain links TRBV9 to TRBJ1-5, with a possible D match to TRBD1 (6 bases). Here the CDR3 DNA reads TGTGCCAGCAGCCGGACAGATCAGCCCCAGCATTTT. Translation: CASSRTDQPQHF.